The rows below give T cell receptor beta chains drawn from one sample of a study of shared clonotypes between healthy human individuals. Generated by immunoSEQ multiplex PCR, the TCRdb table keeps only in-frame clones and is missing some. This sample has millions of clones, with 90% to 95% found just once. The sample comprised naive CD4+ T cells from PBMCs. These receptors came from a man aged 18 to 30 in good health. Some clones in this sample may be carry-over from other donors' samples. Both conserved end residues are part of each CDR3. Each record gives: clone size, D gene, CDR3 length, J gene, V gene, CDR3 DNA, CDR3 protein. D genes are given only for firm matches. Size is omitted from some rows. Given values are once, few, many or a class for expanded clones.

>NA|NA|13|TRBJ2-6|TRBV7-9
TGTGCCAGCAGCTTAGGTGGGGCCAACGTCCTGACTTTC
CASSLGGANVLTF
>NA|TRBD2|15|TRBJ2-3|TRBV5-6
TGTGCCAGCAGCCCGGCGGCGGGAGGCGGAGATACGCAGTATTTT
CASSPAAGGGDTQYF
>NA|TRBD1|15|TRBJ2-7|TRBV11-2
TGTGCCAGCAGTTCCGGGACAGGGACTATATACGAGCAGTACTTC
CASSSGTGTIYEQYF
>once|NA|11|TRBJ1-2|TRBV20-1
TGCAGTGCTAGTAACAGGGAATACTACACCTTC
CSASNREYYTF
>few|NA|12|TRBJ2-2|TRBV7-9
TGTGCCAGTATTCAGGCAACCGGGGAGCTGTTTTTT
CASIQATGELFF
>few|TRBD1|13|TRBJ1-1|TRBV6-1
TGTGCCACCCGGGACAGGGTGAGCACTGAAGCTTTCTTT
CATRDRVSTEAFF
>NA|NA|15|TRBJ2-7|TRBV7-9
TGTGCCAGCAGCCTTCTCCCTGGGGGCCACCCCGAGCAGTACTTC
CASSLLPGGHPEQYF
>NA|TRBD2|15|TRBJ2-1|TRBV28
TGTGCCAGCAGCAACATGGCGGGAGGGAAAGGTGAGCAGTTCTTC
CASSNMAGGKGEQFF
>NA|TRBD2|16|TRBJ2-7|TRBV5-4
TGTGCCAGCAGCGGGGCGGGACTACAGCCCTCCTACGAGCAGTACTTC
CASSGAGLQPSYEQYF
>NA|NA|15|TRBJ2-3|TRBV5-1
TGCGCCAGCAGCTTGGAAGGTTCACGCACAGATACGCAGTATTTT
CASSLEGSRTDTQYF
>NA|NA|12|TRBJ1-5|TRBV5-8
TGTGCCAGCAGCTTGGAGTTTCAGCCCCAGCATTTT
CASSLEFQPQHF
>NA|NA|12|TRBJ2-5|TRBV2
TGTGCCAGCAGTGAAATAACGGAGACCCAGTACTTC
CASSEITETQYF
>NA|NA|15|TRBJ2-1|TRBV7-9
TGTGCCAGCAGCTTAGTTCGCCCCGGGATCAATGAGCAGTTCTTC
CASSLVRPGINEQFF
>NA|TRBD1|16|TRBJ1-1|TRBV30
TGTGCCTGGAACCGAGGTGGGACAGGGTTGAACACTGAAGCTTTCTTT
CAWNRGGTGLNTEAFF
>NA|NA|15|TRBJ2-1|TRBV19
TGTGCCAGTAGTATCGGAGGGTCCCTCCCCAATGAGCAGTTCTTC
CASSIGGSLPNEQFF
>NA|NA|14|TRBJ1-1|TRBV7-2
TGTGCCAGCAGCCCCCGACGAGGGTCCGGTGAGGCTTTCTTT
CASSPRRGSGEAFF
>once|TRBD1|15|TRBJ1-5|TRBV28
TGTGCCAGCAGTTCGGGACAGGGTGTAAATCGGTCCCAGCATTTT
CASSSGQGVNRSQHF
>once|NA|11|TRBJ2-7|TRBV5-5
TGTGCCAGCAGCTCTAGGAACGAGCAGTACTTC
CASSSRNEQYF
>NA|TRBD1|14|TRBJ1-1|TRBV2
TGTGCCAGCAGACCCCTGACAGGGGGCACTGAAGCTTTCTTT
CASRPLTGGTEAFF
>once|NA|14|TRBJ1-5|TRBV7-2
TGTGCCAGCAGCTTTGGGGGAGCTAATCAGCCCCAGCATTTT
CASSFGGANQPQHF
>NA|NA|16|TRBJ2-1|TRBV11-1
TGTGCCAGCAGCACACGACAGGGAGGTTGGTTCGGTGAGCAGTTCTTC
CASSTRQGGWFGEQFF
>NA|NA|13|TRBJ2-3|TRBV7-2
TGTGCCAGCAGCTTGAGTACGCCAGATACGCAGTATTTT
CASSLSTPDTQYF
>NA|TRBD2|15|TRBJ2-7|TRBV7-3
TGTGCCAGCAGCTACGGTGGGGCGGGAGGGTACGAGCAGTACTTC
CASSYGGAGGYEQYF
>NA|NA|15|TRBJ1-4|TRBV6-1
TGTGCCAGCAGTGACCCCGCAGGGGCTTATGAAAAACTGTTTTTT
CASSDPAGAYEKLFF
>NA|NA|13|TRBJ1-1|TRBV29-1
TGCAGCGTCAACAGGGACTTGAACACTGAAGCTTTCTTT
CSVNRDLNTEAFF
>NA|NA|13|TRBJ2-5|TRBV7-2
TGTGCCAGCAGCTTAGGACGGCTAGAGACCCAGTACTTC
CASSLGRLETQYF
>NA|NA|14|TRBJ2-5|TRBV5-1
TGCGCCAGCAGCTTGGGGGATTCGGGAGAGACCCAGTACTTC
CASSLGDSGETQYF
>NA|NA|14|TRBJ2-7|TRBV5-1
TGCGCCAGCAGCTTGGTTCCTGGGCCTTATGAGCAGTACTTC
CASSLVPGPYEQYF
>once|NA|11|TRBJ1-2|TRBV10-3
TGTGCCATCACGGGGATCGGGGGCTACACCTTC
CAITGIGGYTF
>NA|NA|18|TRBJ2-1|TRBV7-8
TGTGCCAGCAGCTTTCCCAAACCGGGCACCGGCTCCTACAATGAGCAGTTCTTC
CASSFPKPGTGSYNEQFF
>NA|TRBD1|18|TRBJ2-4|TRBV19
TGTGCCAGTAGTATCGTTATCGATTACCCATCGACAGGGAACATTCAGTACTTC
CASSIVIDYPSTGNIQYF
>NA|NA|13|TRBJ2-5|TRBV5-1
TGCGCCAGCAGCTTGGCGGGGTTCGAGACCCAGTACTTC
CASSLAGFETQYF
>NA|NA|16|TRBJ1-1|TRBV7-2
TGTGCCAGCAGCTTATCGACAGACTACATGAACACTGAAGCTTTCTTT
CASSLSTDYMNTEAFF
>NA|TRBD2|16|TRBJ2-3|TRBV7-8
TGTGCGTCCACCCTTATTGTAGCGGGAGGGCTGGATACGCAGTATTTT
CASTLIVAGGLDTQYF
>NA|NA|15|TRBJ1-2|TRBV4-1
TGCGCCAGCAGCCAAGATCCGGGCAACCTCTATGGCTACACCTTC
CASSQDPGNLYGYTF
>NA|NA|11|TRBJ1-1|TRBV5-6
TGTGCCAGCAGCTTGGGGCCTGAAGCTTTCTTT
CASSLGPEAFF
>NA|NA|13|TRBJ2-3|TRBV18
TGTGCCAGCTCACCTCCCAGCACAGATACGCAGTATTTT
CASSPPSTDTQYF
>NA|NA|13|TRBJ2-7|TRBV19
TGTGCCAGTAGTATGGCCAGGACCTACGAGCAGTACTTC
CASSMARTYEQYF
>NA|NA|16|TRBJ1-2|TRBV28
TGTGCCAGCAGCAATTTCTGGGACGGGCTTAACTATGGCTACACCTTC
CASSNFWDGLNYGYTF
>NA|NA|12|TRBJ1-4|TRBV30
TGTGCCTGGAGGGGAGACAGAGAAAAACTGTTTTTT
CAWRGDREKLFF
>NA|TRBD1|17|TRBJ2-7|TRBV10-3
TGTGCCATCAGTGAGTCTGTCTTTAAGGACAGGGGTTACGAGCAGTACTTC
CAISESVFKDRGYEQYF
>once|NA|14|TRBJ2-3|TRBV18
TGTGCCAGCTCACCAGGCACGGGGGCAGATACGCAGTATTTT
CASSPGTGADTQYF
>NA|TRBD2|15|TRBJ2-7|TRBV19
TGTGCCAGTAGTCCCCTGGCGGGAGGACTTAACGAGCAGTACTTC
CASSPLAGGLNEQYF
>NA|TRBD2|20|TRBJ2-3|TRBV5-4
TGTGCCAGCAGCCCAAAACCCGGGACTAGCGGGAGGGCCTCTATAGATACGCAGTATTTT
CASSPKPGTSGRASIDTQYF
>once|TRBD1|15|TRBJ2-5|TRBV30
TGTGCCTGGAGTCGGGACAGTGGAGTTGGGGAGACCCAGTACTTC
CAWSRDSGVGETQYF
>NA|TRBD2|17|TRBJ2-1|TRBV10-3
TGTGCCATCAGTGGGACCTCCGCGGGAGGCTCCTACAATGAGCAGTTCTTC
CAISGTSAGGSYNEQFF
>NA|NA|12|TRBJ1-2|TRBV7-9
TGTGCCAGTACCCCCGGGGCGCAGGGGCACACCTTC
CASTPGAQGHTF
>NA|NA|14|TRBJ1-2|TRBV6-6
TGTGCCAGCCTGGGGTTAGTGTCGAACTATGGCTACACCTTC
CASLGLVSNYGYTF
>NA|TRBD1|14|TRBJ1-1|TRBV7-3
TGTGCCAGCAGGACGGACAGGGGCAGCACTGAAGCTTTCTTT
CASRTDRGSTEAFF
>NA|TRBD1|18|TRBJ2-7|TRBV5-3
TGTGCCAGAAGCTTGGAGGGCCAGGGGGCGCCCGGTGCCTACGAGCAGTACTTC
CARSLEGQGAPGAYEQYF
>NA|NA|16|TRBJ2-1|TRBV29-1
TGCAGCGTTGGAGGGCCCACGGGGGAGTCCTACAATGAGCAGTTCTTC
CSVGGPTGESYNEQFF
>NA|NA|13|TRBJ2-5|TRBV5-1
TGCGCCAGCTGGTCGGGAGTCTTCGAGACCCAGTACTTC
CASWSGVFETQYF
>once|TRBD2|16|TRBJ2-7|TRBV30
TGTGCCTGGAGTATGACAACTAGCGGGTTATCCTACGAGCAGTACTTC
CAWSMTTSGLSYEQYF
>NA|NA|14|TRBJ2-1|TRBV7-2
TGTGCCAGCAGCTTAGGACTAGTTTTCAATGAGCAGTTCTTC
CASSLGLVFNEQFF
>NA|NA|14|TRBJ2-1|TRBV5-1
TGCGCCAGCAGGTTAATGGGATCCGTAGGAGAGCAGTTCTTC
CASRLMGSVGEQFF
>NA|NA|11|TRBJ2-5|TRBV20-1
TGCAGCCGTGGTACTCAAGAGACCCAGTACTTC
CSRGTQETQYF
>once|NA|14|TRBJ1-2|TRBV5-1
TGCGCCAGCAGCTTGAGGACAAATAACTATGGCTACACCTTC
CASSLRTNNYGYTF
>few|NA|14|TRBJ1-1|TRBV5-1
TGCGCCAGCAGCTCGGGGACAATGAACACTGAAGCTTTCTTT
CASSSGTMNTEAFF
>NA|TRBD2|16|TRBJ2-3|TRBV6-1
TGTGCCAGCAGTGGAGGGGCTAGCGGGATCCGAGATACGCAGTATTTT
CASSGGASGIRDTQYF